The entry below describes one TCR beta chain. Its antigen is undetermined. The germline gene is not matched at one end of the junction; a read error may be the cause. This CDR3 is 21 amino acids long. Germline CDR1 reads SGHAT; CDR2 reads FQDESV (reference sequence). This sample was taken from a study of T-cell memory formation after mild COVID-19. Whole-study context: Clustering of TCRs was largely donor specific.

Constant-segment primers were used for 5'RACE, and the resulting TCR alpha and TCR beta cDNA libraries carried sample barcodes and UMIs. Via MiXCR, TCRdb re-called the 5' RACE reads, giving one row per CDR3 protein. Altogether 550,000 to 700,000 distinct CDR3 sequences are present, 15% to 20% being singletons, with the ten largest covering roughly 8%. Overall study results and limits: Some responding clones appeared in pre-infection memory, suggesting cross-reactive memory joined.

The chain links TRBV11-1 to TRBJ2-1; the match to TRBD2 covers 8 bases. The receptor comes from an adult woman who had mild COVID-19 (a few samples of this study predate the infection). Cell type and time point are not known. Sequenced sample: PBMCs or a T cell subset sorted from them (not recorded which). In DNA form, the CDR3 reads TGTGCCAGCAGCCTAAGATCATTGGGACTAGTCCCCCTGCGCTCCTACAATGAGCAGTTATTC. Amino acids: CASSLRSLGLVPLRSYNEQLF.